This TCR beta chain is drawn from a study of post-analysis software for immune sequencing data. As concerns this clonotype: Its antigen is still unknown.

The CDR3 length is 12 residues. Trimming stripped 0 bases from V and 10 bases from J, with 10 bases between. Per the germline V gene, CDR1 is DFQATT and CDR2 is SNEGSKA (reference sequence). Tagging with unique molecular identifiers was a feature of the TCR beta cDNA libraries. MiXCR, run by TCRdb on the PCR reads, gives a single entry per CDR3 protein. The sample has about 460,000 distinct CDR3 sequences, under 55% seen once. Overall study findings and caveats: The five TRBV segments detected at higher frequency in patients than in controls included TRBV5-6, TRBV5-1 and TRBV20-1.

This TCR was recovered from a girl under 18 with multiple sclerosis. Sequenced: blood. The rearrangement joins TRBV20-1 to TRBJ2-1; D remains unclear. The CDR3 DNA reads as TGCAGTGCTAGAGATTCTACAAGGGAGCAGTTCTTC. It translates to CSARDSTREQFF.